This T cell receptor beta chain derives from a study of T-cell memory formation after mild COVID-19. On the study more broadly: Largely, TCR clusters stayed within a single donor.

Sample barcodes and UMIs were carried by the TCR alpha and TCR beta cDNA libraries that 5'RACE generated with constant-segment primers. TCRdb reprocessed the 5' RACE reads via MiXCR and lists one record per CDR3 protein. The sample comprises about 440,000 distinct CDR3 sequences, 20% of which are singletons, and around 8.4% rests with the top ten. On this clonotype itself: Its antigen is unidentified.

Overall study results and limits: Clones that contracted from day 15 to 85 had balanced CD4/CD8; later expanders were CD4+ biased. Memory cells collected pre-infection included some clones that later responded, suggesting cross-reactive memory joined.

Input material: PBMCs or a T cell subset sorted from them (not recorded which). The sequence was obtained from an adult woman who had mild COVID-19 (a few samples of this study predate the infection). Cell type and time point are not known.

This CDR3 is CASSVGGRQETQYF. CDR3 bases: TGTGCCAGCAGCGTCGGCGGGAGGCAAGAGACCCAGTACTTC. The rearrangement uses TRBV9 and TRBJ2-5, with 8 bases aligning to TRBD2. V lost 2 bases and J lost 2; bases outside the gene matches: 2. Germline V lookup: CDR1 SGDLS, CDR2 YYNGEE. CDR3 length: 14 amino acids.